This T cell receptor (beta chain) was captured by sequencing in a study of PD-L1 blockade in urothelial cancer. The overall study: Male sex and bladder-origin urothelial cancer were recorded for twenty-five of 29 patients.

Measured with immunoSEQ multiplex PCR; TCRdb has only the in-frame clones, and not every one. The sample records 20,000 to 30,000 clones, around nine tenths being singletons. The CDR3 is made up of 13 amino acids. Trimming stripped 9 bases from V and 12 bases from J, with 21 bases between. Germline V lookup: CDR1 MGHDK, CDR2 SYGVNS. The chain combines TRBV25-1 with TRBJ2-1; maybe TRBD2 (6 bases). Sequenced material: PBMCs, taken around atezolizumab (anti-PD-L1) treatment. The TCR sequence derives from a man over 45 with urothelial cancer. The CDR3 nucleotides are TGTGCCAGTCGGGACTCTCCCTCCTCGGGGCAGTTCTTC. It yields the protein CASRDSPSSGQFF.